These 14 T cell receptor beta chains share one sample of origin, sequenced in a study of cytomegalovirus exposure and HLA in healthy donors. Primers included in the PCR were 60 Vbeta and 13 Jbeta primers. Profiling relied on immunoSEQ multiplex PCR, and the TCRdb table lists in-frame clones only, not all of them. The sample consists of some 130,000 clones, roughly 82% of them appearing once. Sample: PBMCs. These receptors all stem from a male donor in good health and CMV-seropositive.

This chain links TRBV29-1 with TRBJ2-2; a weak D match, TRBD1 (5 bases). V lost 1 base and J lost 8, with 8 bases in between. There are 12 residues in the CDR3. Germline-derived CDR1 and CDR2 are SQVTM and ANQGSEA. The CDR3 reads CSVEGGEGELFF. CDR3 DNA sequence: TGCAGCGTTGAAGGGGGCGAGGGGGAGCTGTTTTTT.

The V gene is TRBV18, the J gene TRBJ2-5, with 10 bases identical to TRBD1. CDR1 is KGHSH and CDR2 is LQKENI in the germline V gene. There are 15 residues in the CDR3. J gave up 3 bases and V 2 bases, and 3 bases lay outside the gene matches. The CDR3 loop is CASSPIGTGEETQYF. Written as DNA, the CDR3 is TGTGCCAGCTCACCAATCGGGACAGGGGAAGAGACCCAGTACTTC.

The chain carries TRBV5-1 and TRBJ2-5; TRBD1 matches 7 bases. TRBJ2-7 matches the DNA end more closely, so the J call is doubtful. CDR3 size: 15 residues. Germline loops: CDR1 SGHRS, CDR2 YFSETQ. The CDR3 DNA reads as TGCGCCAGCAGCTTGGGGACAGGCGTTCCCTACGAGCAGTACTTC. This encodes CASSLGTGVPYEQYF.

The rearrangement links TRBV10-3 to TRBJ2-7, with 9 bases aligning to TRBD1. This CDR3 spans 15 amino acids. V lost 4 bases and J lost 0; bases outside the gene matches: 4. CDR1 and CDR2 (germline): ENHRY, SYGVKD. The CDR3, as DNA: TGTGCCATCAGTGCCGGGACAGGGAGCTCCTACGAGCAGTACTTC. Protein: CAISAGTGSSYEQYF.

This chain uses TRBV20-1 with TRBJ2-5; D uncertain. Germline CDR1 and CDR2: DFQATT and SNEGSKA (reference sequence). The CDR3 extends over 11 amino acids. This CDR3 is CSTNEYETQYF. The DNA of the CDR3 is TGCAGCACCAATGAGTACGAGACCCAGTACTTC.

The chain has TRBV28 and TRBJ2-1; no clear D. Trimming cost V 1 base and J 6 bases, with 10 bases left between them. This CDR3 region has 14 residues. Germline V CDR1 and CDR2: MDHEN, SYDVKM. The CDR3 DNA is TGTGCCAGCAGTTTATCCCCCAGGCCCAATGAGCAGTTCTTC. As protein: CASSLSPRPNEQFF. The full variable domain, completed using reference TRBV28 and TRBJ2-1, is DVKVTQSSRYLVKRTGEKVFLECVQDMDHENMFWYRQDPGLGLRLIYFSYDVKMKEKGDIPEGYSVSREKKERFSLILESASTNQTSMYLCASSLSPRPNEQFFGPGTRLTVL.

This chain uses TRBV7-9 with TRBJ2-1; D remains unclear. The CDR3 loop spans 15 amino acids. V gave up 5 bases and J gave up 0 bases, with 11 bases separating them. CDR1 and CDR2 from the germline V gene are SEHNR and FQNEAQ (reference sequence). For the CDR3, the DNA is TGTGCCAGCAGCCGTACAGAGAGCTCCTACAATGAGCAGTTCTTC. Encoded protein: CASSRTESSYNEQFF.

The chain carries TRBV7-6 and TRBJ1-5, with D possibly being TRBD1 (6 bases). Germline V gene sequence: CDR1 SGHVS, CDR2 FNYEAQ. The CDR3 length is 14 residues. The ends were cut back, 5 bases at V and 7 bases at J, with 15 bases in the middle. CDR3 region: CASSPGQKNQPQHF. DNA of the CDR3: TGTGCCAGCAGCCCCGGACAGAAGAACCAGCCCCAGCATTTT. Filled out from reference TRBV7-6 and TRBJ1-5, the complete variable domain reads GAGVSQSPRYKVTKRGQDVALRCDPISGHVSLYWYRQALGQGPEFLTYFNYEAQQDKSGLPNDRFSAERPEGSISTLTIQRTEQRDSAMYRCASSPGQKNQPQHFGDGTRLSIL.

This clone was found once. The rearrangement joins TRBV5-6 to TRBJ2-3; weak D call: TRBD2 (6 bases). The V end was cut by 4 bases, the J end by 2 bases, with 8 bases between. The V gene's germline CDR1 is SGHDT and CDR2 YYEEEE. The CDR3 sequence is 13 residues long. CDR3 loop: CASSRDFTDTQYF. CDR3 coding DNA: TGTGCCAGCAGCCGGGACTTCACAGATACGCAGTATTTT.

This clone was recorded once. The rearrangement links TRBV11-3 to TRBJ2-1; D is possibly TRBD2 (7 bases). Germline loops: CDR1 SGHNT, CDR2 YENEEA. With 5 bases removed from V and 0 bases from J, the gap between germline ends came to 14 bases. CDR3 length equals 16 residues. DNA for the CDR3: TGTGCCAGCAGCCATGAGGGGGGGAGCTCCTACAATGAGCAGTTCTTC. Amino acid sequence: CASSHEGGSSYNEQFF. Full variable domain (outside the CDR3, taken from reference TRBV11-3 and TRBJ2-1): EAGVVQSPRYKIIEKKQPVAFWCNPISGHNTLYWYLQNLGQGPELLIRYENEEAVDDSQLPKDRFSAERLKGVDSTLKIQPAELGDSAVYLCASSHEGGSSYNEQFFGPGTRLTVL.

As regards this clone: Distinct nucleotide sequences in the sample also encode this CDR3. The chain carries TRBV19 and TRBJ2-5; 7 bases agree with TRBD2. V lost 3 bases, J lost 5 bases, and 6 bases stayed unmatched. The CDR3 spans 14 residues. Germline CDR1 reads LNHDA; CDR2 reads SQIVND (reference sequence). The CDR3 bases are TGTGCCAGTAGTATTAGTCAGGGAGGGGAGACCCAGTACTTC. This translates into CASSISQGGETQYF.

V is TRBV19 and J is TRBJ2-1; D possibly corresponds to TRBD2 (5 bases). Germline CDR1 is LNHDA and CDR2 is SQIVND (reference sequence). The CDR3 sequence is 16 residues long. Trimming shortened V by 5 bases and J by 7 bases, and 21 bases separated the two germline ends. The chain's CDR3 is CASSAPHGGGRNEQFF. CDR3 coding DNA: TGTGCCAGTAGTGCCCCCCACGGTGGAGGTCGTAATGAGCAGTTCTTC.

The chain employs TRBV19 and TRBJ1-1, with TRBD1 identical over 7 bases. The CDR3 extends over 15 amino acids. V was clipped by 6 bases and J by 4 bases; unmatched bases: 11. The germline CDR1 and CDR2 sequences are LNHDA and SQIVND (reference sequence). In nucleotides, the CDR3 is TGTGCCAGTAGAACGACAGGGCGGGTGGGCACTGAAGCTTTCTTT. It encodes CASRTTGRVGTEAFF.

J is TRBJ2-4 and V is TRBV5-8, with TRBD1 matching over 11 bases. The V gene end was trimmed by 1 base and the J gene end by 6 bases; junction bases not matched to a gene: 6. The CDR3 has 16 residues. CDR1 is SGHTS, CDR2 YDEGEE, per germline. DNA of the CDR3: TGTGCCAGCAGCTTGAGGACAGGGGGCATTCGAAACATTCAGTACTTC. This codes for CASSLRTGGIRNIQYF.